The entry that follows covers one T cell receptor (beta chain) sequence. The PCR contained 60 Vbeta and 13 Jbeta primers. Assay: immunoSEQ multiplex PCR; the TCRdb copy retains only in-frame clones and omits some. The sample data list more than 45,000 clones. The CDR3 sequence is 13 residues long. V was cut by 6 bases and J by 3 bases, with 12 bases left in between. Germline V gene lookup returns CDR1 GTSNPN and CDR2 SVGIG (reference sequence). This sample stems from a study of cytomegalovirus exposure and HLA in healthy donors. The clonotype comes from a woman in her twenties or thirties in good health and CMV-seropositive. The sample comprised PBMCs. The rearrangement joins TRBV30 to TRBJ1-5; D might be TRBD1 (6 bases). DNA for the CDR3: TGTGCCTGTAGTACAGGGATCAATCAGCCCCAGCATTTT. Its translation: CACSTGINQPQHF.